This is a list of T cell receptor beta chains from one sample in a study of T cell changes during pregnancy in multiple sclerosis. The repertoire was sequenced with immunoSEQ multiplex PCR; TCRdb's copy has only in-frame clones and lacks some. The sample lists about 34,000 clones, roughly 88% occurring once. The sample consisted of CD8+ T cells from peripheral blood mononuclear cells, taken after pregnancy. Receptors were obtained from a female donor with multiple sclerosis, enrolled in a pregnancy study. CDR3s include the opening cysteine and the closing phenylalanine or tryptophan. The D gene is left open where the match is weak. Clone size, where shown, is once, few, many, or a class for clones that have expanded.

once | TRBJ2-1 | TRBD1 | TRBV27 | TGTGCCAGCAGTCCAGGGGGTGGCAATGAGCAGTTCTTC | CASSPGGGNEQFF
- | TRBJ1-5 | - | TRBV4-2 | TGTGCCAGCAGTCCGTCGGGGCAGCCCCAGCATTTT | CASSPSGQPQHF
- | TRBJ1-3 | - | TRBV7-9 | TGTGCCAGCAGTCTTCCCGGACACCCAGGGGGAAACACCATATATTTT | CASSLPGHPGGNTIYF
- | TRBJ2-3 | - | TRBV7-9 | TGTGCCAGCAGCTTAAAGGGGGACGGAGCGTATACGCAGTATTTT | CASSLKGDGAYTQYF
few | TRBJ1-1 | - | TRBV6-6 | TGTGCCAGCAGTTACATCGGCGGAGAAGCTTTCTTT | CASSYIGGEAFF
- | TRBJ2-7 | - | TRBV6-1 | TGTGCCAGCAGTGGGCACAGGGCTTACGAGCAGTACTTC | CASSGHRAYEQYF
- | TRBJ2-3 | TRBD2 | TRBV19 | TGTGCCAGTAGTAAAGACGGGGGGGCCCGTAATACGCAGTATTTT | CASSKDGGARNTQYF
- | TRBJ2-3 | TRBD1 | TRBV6-4 | TGTGCCAGCAGGAGGGTTGGGACAGGGGTAGGAGATACGCAGTATTTT | CASRRVGTGVGDTQYF
- | TRBJ2-7 | - | TRBV27 | TGTGCCACCCGAGGTGATTACTACGAGCAGTACTTC | CATRGDYYEQYF
- | TRBJ1-2 | TRBD1 | TRBV7-3 | TGTGCCAGCAGCCAACCGACAGGGACCGGCTACACCTTC | CASSQPTGTGYTF
once | TRBJ2-7 | - | TRBV19 | TGTGCCAGTAGTATCGCGGGGAAAGAGCAGTACTTC | CASSIAGKEQYF
- | TRBJ1-3 | - | TRBV5-5 | TGTGCCAGCAGCTTGGGACAAACTTTCCCGAGCTCTGGAAACACCATATATTTT | CASSLGQTFPSSGNTIYF
once | TRBJ1-2 | TRBD1 | TRBV7-2 | TGTGCCAGCATGGATTCGACAGGGGGGCTCTATGGCTACACCTTC | CASMDSTGGLYGYTF
- | TRBJ1-2 | - | TRBV7-2 | TGTGCCAGCAGCTTAAGCTCGCCGGCGGGGGGAGAGGATGGCTACACCTTC | CASSLSSPAGGEDGYTF
- | TRBJ1-1 | - | TRBV11-2 | TGTGCCAGCAGCCTCTGGGTGGACATGAACACTGAAGCTTTCTTT | CASSLWVDMNTEAFF
- | TRBJ2-1 | TRBD1 | TRBV5-4 | TGTGCCAGCAGTTTACAGGGGGCGCAGTTCTTC | CASSLQGAQFF
- | TRBJ1-2 | - | TRBV4-1 | TGCGCCAGCAGCCAAGCCGAGAGTAACTATGGCTACACCTTC | CASSQAESNYGYTF
- | TRBJ1-5 | - | TRBV5-6 | TGTGCCAGCAGCTCCATGAATCAGCCCCAGCATTTT | CASSSMNQPQHF
- | TRBJ2-1 | TRBD1 | TRBV7-9 | TGTGCCAGCAGCTTACCGGACAGGGGAACCAATGAGCAGTTCTTC | CASSLPDRGTNEQFF
- | TRBJ1-5 | TRBD1 | TRBV27 | TGTGCCAGCAGACCTCCTATCACCGGGACAGGGCACAATCAGCCCCAGCATTTT | CASRPPITGTGHNQPQHF
few | TRBJ2-3 | - | TRBV4-2 | TGTGCCAGCAGCCAAGACAGGGGAAGCACAGATACGCAGTATTTT | CASSQDRGSTDTQYF
- | TRBJ1-2 | TRBD1 | TRBV9 | TGTGCCAGCAGCCCCGGGACAGGGTCGGGCTACACCTTC | CASSPGTGSGYTF
- | TRBJ1-1 | - | TRBV15 | TGTGCCACCAGCAGGACCGACAGGCCGAACACTGAAGCTTTCTTT | CATSRTDRPNTEAFF
- | TRBJ1-4 | - | TRBV7-8 | TGTGCCAGCAGCTTAGGGAGTGGTTTGAGTGAAAAACTGTTTTTT | CASSLGSGLSEKLFF
- | TRBJ1-2 | TRBD1 | TRBV14 | TGTGCCAGCAGCCAAGGTACAGGGGTCGGCTACACCTTC | CASSQGTGVGYTF
once | TRBJ1-2 | - | TRBV5-5 | TGTGCCAGCAGCTTAGGCAGGTGGAACCATGGCTACACCTTC | CASSLGRWNHGYTF
- | TRBJ1-1 | - | TRBV7-9 | TGTGCCAGCAGCTTAACGCAGGGCTACACTGAAGCTTTCTTT | CASSLTQGYTEAFF
- | TRBJ1-2 | TRBD1 | TRBV2 | TGTGCCAGCAGTGGGTGGGACAGTAACTATGGCTACACCTTC | CASSGWDSNYGYTF
- | TRBJ1-6 | - | TRBV7-3 | TGTGCCAGCAGCTTAGTCGCGGATAATTCACCCCTCCACTTT | CASSLVADNSPLHF
- | TRBJ2-1 | TRBD2 | TRBV7-9 | TGTGCCAGCAGCCGTAGCGGGGGCGGTGGCATGGAGCAGTTCTTC | CASSRSGGGGMEQFF
- | TRBJ2-5 | - | TRBV9 | TGTGCCAGCAGTCAGGACTTTCAAGAGACCCAGTACTTC | CASSQDFQETQYF
- | TRBJ2-7 | TRBD1 | TRBV7-6 | TGTGCCAGCAGTACAGGGGGCTCCTACGAGCAGTACTTC | CASSTGGSYEQYF
- | TRBJ1-1 | - | TRBV2 | TGTGCCAGCAGTGAGAGCCCAGGGAGGGTCACTGAAGCTTTCTTT | CASSESPGRVTEAFF
- | TRBJ2-7 | - | TRBV10-3 | TGTGCCATCAGTGAGTCGGAGGGAGGCTCCTACGAGCAGTACTTC | CAISESEGGSYEQYF
- | TRBJ2-1 | - | TRBV4-1 | TGCGCCAGCAGCCAAGTGCTGGGGGCGAACAATGAGCAGTTCTTC | CASSQVLGANNEQFF
- | TRBJ2-7 | - | TRBV4-3 | TGCGCCAGCAGCCCGAACGGGGGAACGGGGGAAATCTACGAGCAGTACTTC | CASSPNGGTGEIYEQYF
- | TRBJ1-6 | - | TRBV27 | TGTGCCAGCAGGGCAGGGGCCTCACCCCTCCACTTT | CASRAGASPLHF
- | TRBJ2-5 | TRBD2 | TRBV15 | TGTGCCACCAGCAGAGATACGGGGGGATCAGAGACCCAGTACTTC | CATSRDTGGSETQYF
- | TRBJ2-1 | TRBD2 | TRBV9 | TGTGCCAGCAGCGGGACTAGCGGGGGACTTTACAATGAGCAGTTCTTC | CASSGTSGGLYNEQFF
- | TRBJ1-5 | - | TRBV2 | TGTGCCAGCAGTGATCACCCCGCGTGGAATCAGCCCCAGCATTTT | CASSDHPAWNQPQHF
- | TRBJ2-2 | TRBD1 | TRBV12-5 | TGTGCTAGTGGTTTCGGGACAGGGTACTCACCGGACACCGGGGAGCTGTTTTTT | CASGFGTGYSPDTGELFF
- | TRBJ1-5 | TRBD1 | TRBV9 | TGTGCCAGCAGCGTAGGGGGGGGGACAGGGGAAAATCAGCCCCAGCATTTT | CASSVGGGTGENQPQHF
- | TRBJ2-7 | - | TRBV13 | TGTGCCAGCAGCTTAGGCTCCAGGGGAAGCGAGCAGTACTTC | CASSLGSRGSEQYF
- | TRBJ1-2 | - | TRBV29-1 | TGCAGCGTGGGGCCGGGTCGCTATGGCTACACCTTC | CSVGPGRYGYTF
- | TRBJ2-5 | - | TRBV7-2 | TGTGCCAGCAGCTTAGTACAGGGAGAGACCCAGTACTTC | CASSLVQGETQYF
- | TRBJ2-7 | - | TRBV4-2 | TGTGCCAGCAGCCAAGCCCGGACAGATTCCTACGAGCAGTACTTC | CASSQARTDSYEQYF
- | TRBJ2-7 | - | TRBV11-2 | TGTGCCAGCAGCTTAGGAGTTAGGCGGGAAGATGGTTACGAGCAGTACTTC | CASSLGVRREDGYEQYF